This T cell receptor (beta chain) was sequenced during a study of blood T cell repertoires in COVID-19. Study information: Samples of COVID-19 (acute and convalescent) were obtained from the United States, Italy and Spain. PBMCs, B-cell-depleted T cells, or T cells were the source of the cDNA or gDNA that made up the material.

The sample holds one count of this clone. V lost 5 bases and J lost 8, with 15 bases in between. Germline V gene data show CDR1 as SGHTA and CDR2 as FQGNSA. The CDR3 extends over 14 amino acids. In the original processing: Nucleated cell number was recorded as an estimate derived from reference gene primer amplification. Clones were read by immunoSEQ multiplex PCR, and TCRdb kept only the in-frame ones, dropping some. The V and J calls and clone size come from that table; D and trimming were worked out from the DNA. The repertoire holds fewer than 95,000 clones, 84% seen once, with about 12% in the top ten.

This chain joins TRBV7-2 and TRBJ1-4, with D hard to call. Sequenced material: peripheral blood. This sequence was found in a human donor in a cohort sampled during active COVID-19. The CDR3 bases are TGTGCCAGCAGCAAACGAAGAGTCGAGGAAAAACTGTTTTTT. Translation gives CASSKRRVEEKLFF.